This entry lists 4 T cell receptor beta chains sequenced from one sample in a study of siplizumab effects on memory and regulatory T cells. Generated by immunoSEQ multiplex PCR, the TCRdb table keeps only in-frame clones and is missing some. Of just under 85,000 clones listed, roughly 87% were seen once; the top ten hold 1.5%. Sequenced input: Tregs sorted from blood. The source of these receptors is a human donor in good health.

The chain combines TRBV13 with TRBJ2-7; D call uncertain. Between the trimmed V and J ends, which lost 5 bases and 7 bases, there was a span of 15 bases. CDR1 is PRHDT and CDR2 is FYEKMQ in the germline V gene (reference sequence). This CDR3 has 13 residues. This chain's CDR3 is CASSPTVVGEQYF. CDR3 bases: TGTGCCAGCAGCCCCACCGTAGTGGGTGAGCAGTACTTC.

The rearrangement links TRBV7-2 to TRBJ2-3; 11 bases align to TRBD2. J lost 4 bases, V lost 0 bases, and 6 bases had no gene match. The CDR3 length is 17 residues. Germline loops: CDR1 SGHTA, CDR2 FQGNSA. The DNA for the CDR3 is TGTGCCAGCAGCTTAGCTAGGTCTAGCGGGGGGTCAGATACGCAGTATTTT. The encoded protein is CASSLARSSGGSDTQYF.

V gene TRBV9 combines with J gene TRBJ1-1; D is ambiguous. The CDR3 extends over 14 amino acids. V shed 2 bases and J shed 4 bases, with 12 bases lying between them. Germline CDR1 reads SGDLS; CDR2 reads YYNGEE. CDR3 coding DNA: TGTGCCAGCAGCGTTCGGGGTATCGTCACTGAAGCTTTCTTT. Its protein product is CASSVRGIVTEAFF. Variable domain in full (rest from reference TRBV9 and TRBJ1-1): DSGVTQTPKHLITATGQRVTLRCSPRSGDLSVYWYQQSLDQGLQFLIQYYNGEERAKGNILERFSAQQFPDLHSELNLSSLELGDSALYFCASSVRGIVTEAFFGQGTRLTVV.

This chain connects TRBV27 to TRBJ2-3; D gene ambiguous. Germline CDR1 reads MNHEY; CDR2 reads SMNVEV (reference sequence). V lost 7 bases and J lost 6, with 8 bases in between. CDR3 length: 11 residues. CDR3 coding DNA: TGTGCCAGCATGTTACTCGATACGCAGTATTTT. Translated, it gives CASMLLDTQYF.